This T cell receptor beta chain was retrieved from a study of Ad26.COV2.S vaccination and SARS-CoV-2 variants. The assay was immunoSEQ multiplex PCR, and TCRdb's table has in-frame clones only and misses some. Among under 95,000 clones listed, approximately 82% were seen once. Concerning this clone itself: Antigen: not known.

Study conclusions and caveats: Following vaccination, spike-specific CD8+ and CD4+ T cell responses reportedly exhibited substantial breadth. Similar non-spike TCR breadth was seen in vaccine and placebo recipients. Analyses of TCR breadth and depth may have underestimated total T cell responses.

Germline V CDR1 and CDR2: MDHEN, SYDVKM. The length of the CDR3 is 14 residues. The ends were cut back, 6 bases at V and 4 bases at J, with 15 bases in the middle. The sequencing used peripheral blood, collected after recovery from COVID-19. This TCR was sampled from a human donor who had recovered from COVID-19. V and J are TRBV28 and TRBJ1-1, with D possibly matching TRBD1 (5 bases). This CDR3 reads CASRQPDRTTEAFF. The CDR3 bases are TGTGCCAGCAGGCAGCCTGACAGAACCACTGAAGCTTTCTTT. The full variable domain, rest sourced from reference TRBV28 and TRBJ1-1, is DVKVTQSSRYLVKRTGEKVFLECVQDMDHENMFWYRQDPGLGLRLIYFSYDVKMKEKGDIPEGYSVSREKKERFSLILESASTNQTSMYLCASRQPDRTTEAFFGQGTRLTVV.